These T cell receptor beta chains were read from a single sample in a study of cytomegalovirus exposure and HLA in healthy donors. Using immunoSEQ multiplex PCR, the repertoire was profiled, and TCRdb retains in-frame clones only, with some absent. The sample holds over 65,000 clones, 75% seen once. Sequencing input: PBMCs. These receptors were obtained from a man aged 35 to 55 in good health and CMV-seronegative. Both conserved end residues are part of each CDR3. A D gene is named only where the DNA matches it firmly. Clone size is given for some rows only: seen once, a few or many times, or a class if the clone is expanded.

d_call: -
clone_size: -
v_call: TRBV7-8
j_call: TRBJ1-1
cdr3_aa: CASSLDGGGTEAFF
cdr3_nt: TGTGCCAGCAGCTTAGACGGGGGAGGCACTGAAGCTTTCTTT

d_call: TRBD1
clone_size: -
v_call: TRBV10-3
j_call: TRBJ2-2
cdr3_aa: CAISEQGGGDTGELFF
cdr3_nt: TGTGCCATCAGCGAACAGGGGGGCGGGGACACCGGGGAGCTGTTTTTT

d_call: -
clone_size: -
v_call: TRBV10-1
j_call: TRBJ2-6
cdr3_aa: CASSPGDGANVLTF
cdr3_nt: TGCGCCAGCAGCCCGGGAGATGGGGCCAACGTCCTGACTTTC

d_call: -
clone_size: few
v_call: TRBV10-2
j_call: TRBJ1-5
cdr3_aa: CARSSLRDKANPSNQPQHF
cdr3_nt: TGCGCCAGGAGTAGTCTGAGGGACAAGGCGAACCCTAGCAATCAGCCCCAGCATTTT

d_call: TRBD1
clone_size: -
v_call: TRBV4-1
j_call: TRBJ2-7
cdr3_aa: CASSQDLIGQGFYEQYF
cdr3_nt: TGCGCCAGCAGCCAAGATCTGATAGGACAGGGCTTCTACGAGCAGTACTTC

d_call: TRBD2
clone_size: -
v_call: TRBV7-9
j_call: TRBJ2-5
cdr3_aa: CASSSASSGRETQYF
cdr3_nt: TGTGCCAGCAGCTCCGCGTCTAGCGGGCGGGAGACCCAGTACTTC

d_call: -
clone_size: -
v_call: TRBV2
j_call: TRBJ1-1
cdr3_aa: CASSEGGGIDAFF
cdr3_nt: TGTGCCAGCAGTGAAGGCGGGGGGATTGACGCTTTCTTT

d_call: -
clone_size: -
v_call: TRBV28
j_call: TRBJ1-6
cdr3_aa: CASSDTLRGSSYNSPLHF
cdr3_nt: TGTGCCAGCAGTGACACCTTGAGAGGGAGCTCCTATAATTCACCCCTCCACTTT

d_call: -
clone_size: -
v_call: TRBV19
j_call: TRBJ1-2
cdr3_aa: CASTAARGYTF
cdr3_nt: TGTGCCAGTACGGCAGCGCGTGGCTACACCTTC

d_call: -
clone_size: -
v_call: TRBV23-1
j_call: TRBJ2-2
cdr3_aa: CATDSTQGPTSNTGELFF
cdr3_nt: TGCGCCACCGATTCAACCCAGGGCCCTACCTCCAACACCGGGGAGCTGTTTTTT

d_call: -
clone_size: -
v_call: TRBV27
j_call: TRBJ2-6
cdr3_aa: CASRTGLVGANVLTF
cdr3_nt: TGTGCCAGCAGAACAGGGTTAGTTGGGGCCAACGTCCTGACTTTC

d_call: TRBD1
clone_size: -
v_call: TRBV2
j_call: TRBJ1-5
cdr3_aa: CASTPRGHQPQHF
cdr3_nt: TGTGCCAGCACCCCCAGGGGGCATCAGCCCCAGCATTTT

d_call: -
clone_size: -
v_call: TRBV10-3
j_call: TRBJ2-7
cdr3_aa: CAISGTDSQKTYEQYF
cdr3_nt: TGTGCCATCAGTGGTACCGACAGCCAAAAGACCTACGAGCAGTACTTC

d_call: -
clone_size: -
v_call: TRBV11-3
j_call: TRBJ2-2
cdr3_aa: CASSLDGKRHGELFF
cdr3_nt: TGTGCCAGCAGCTTAGATGGAAAACGACACGGGGAGCTGTTTTTT

d_call: TRBD2
clone_size: few
v_call: TRBV4-1
j_call: TRBJ2-1
cdr3_aa: CASSHRGGTYNEQFF
cdr3_nt: TGCGCCAGCAGCCACCGCGGGGGAACCTACAATGAGCAGTTCTTC

d_call: TRBD1
clone_size: -
v_call: TRBV6-1
j_call: TRBJ1-2
cdr3_aa: CASSDTGTGFYGYTF
cdr3_nt: TGTGCCAGCAGTGATACCGGGACAGGTTTCTATGGCTACACCTTC

d_call: -
clone_size: once
v_call: TRBV15
j_call: TRBJ1-3
cdr3_aa: CATSRVMGLQGSGNTIYF
cdr3_nt: TGTGCCACCAGCAGAGTCATGGGCTTACAGGGCTCTGGAAACACCATATATTTT

d_call: -
clone_size: -
v_call: TRBV30
j_call: TRBJ1-1
cdr3_aa: CAWSVQRNTEAFF
cdr3_nt: TGTGCCTGGAGTGTCCAGCGGAACACTGAAGCTTTCTTT

d_call: -
clone_size: few
v_call: TRBV5-1
j_call: TRBJ1-5
cdr3_aa: CASSLAGEGVQPQHF
cdr3_nt: TGCGCCAGCAGCTTGGCCGGTGAAGGGGTTCAGCCCCAGCATTTT

d_call: -
clone_size: -
v_call: TRBV9
j_call: TRBJ1-2
cdr3_aa: CASTHSRDYGYTF
cdr3_nt: TGTGCCAGCACCCACAGCCGAGACTATGGCTACACCTTC

d_call: -
clone_size: -
v_call: TRBV25-1
j_call: TRBJ2-1
cdr3_aa: CASSEYESRNEQFF
cdr3_nt: TGTGCCAGCAGTGAATACGAGAGCCGGAATGAGCAGTTCTTC

d_call: TRBD1
clone_size: once
v_call: TRBV6-5
j_call: TRBJ2-7
cdr3_aa: CASSYGQGAPYEQYF
cdr3_nt: TGTGCCAGCAGTTACGGGCAGGGGGCCCCCTACGAGCAGTACTTC

d_call: -
clone_size: -
v_call: TRBV5-1
j_call: TRBJ2-7
cdr3_aa: CASSRQEDEQYF
cdr3_nt: TGCGCCAGCAGCCGCCAGGAGGACGAGCAGTACTTC

d_call: -
clone_size: once
v_call: TRBV7-3
j_call: TRBJ2-1
cdr3_aa: CASSLAAVGNEQFF
cdr3_nt: TGTGCCAGCAGCTTGGCGGCAGTGGGCAATGAGCAGTTCTTC

d_call: TRBD2
clone_size: -
v_call: TRBV13
j_call: TRBJ2-7
cdr3_aa: CASSFGTSSYEQYF
cdr3_nt: TGTGCCAGCAGCTTCGGGACTAGCTCCTACGAGCAGTACTTC

d_call: TRBD1
clone_size: -
v_call: TRBV19
j_call: TRBJ2-1
cdr3_aa: CASSISDRGQFF
cdr3_nt: TGTGCCAGTAGTATTTCTGACAGGGGTCAGTTCTTC

d_call: TRBD1
clone_size: few
v_call: TRBV18
j_call: TRBJ1-5
cdr3_aa: CASSPLPGTGGQPQHF
cdr3_nt: TGTGCCAGCTCTCCACTTCCCGGGACAGGGGGCCAGCCCCAGCATTTT

d_call: -
clone_size: -
v_call: TRBV9
j_call: TRBJ1-2
cdr3_aa: CASSVAGARGYTF
cdr3_nt: TGTGCCAGCAGCGTAGCAGGGGCGCGAGGCTACACCTTC

d_call: TRBD1
clone_size: -
v_call: TRBV12-5
j_call: TRBJ2-5
cdr3_aa: CASGSDRGRRETQYF
cdr3_nt: TGTGCTAGTGGTTCAGACAGGGGGCGTCGAGAGACCCAGTACTTC

d_call: -
clone_size: -
v_call: TRBV14
j_call: TRBJ2-7
cdr3_aa: CASSPLDSSSYEQYF
cdr3_nt: TGTGCCAGCAGCCCCTTAGACAGCTCCTCCTACGAGCAGTACTTC

d_call: -
clone_size: -
v_call: TRBV13
j_call: TRBJ1-1
cdr3_aa: CASSRGLNTEAFF
cdr3_nt: TGTGCCAGCAGCCGAGGTCTGAACACTGAAGCTTTCTTT

d_call: TRBD1
clone_size: -
v_call: TRBV27
j_call: TRBJ1-2
cdr3_aa: CASSLSTGTNYGYTF
cdr3_nt: TGTGCCAGCAGTTTATCGACAGGGACTAACTATGGCTACACCTTC

d_call: -
clone_size: once
v_call: TRBV5-6
j_call: TRBJ2-7
cdr3_aa: CASSLATGRGSYEQYF
cdr3_nt: TGTGCCAGCAGCTTGGCAACAGGGAGAGGATCCTACGAGCAGTACTTC

d_call: TRBD1
clone_size: -
v_call: TRBV7-9
j_call: TRBJ1-1
cdr3_aa: CASSPDRDEAFF
cdr3_nt: TGTGCCAGCAGCCCAGACAGGGATGAAGCTTTCTTT